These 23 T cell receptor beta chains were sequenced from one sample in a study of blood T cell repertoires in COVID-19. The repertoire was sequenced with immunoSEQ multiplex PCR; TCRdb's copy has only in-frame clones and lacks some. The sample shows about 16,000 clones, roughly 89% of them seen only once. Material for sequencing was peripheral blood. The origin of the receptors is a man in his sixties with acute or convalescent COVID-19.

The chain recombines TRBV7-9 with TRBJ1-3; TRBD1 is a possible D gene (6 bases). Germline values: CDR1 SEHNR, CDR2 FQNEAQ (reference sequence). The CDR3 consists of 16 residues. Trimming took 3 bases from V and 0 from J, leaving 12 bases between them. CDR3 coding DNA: TGTGCCAGCAGCTTGGACGGACAGTACTCTGGAAACACCATATATTTT. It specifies CASSLDGQYSGNTIYF.

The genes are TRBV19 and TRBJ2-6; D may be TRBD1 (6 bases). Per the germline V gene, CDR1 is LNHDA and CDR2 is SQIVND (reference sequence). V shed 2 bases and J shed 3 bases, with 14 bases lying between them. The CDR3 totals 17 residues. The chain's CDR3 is CASSISTGIFGANVLTF. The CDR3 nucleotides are TGTGCCAGTAGTATAAGTACAGGGATCTTTGGGGCCAACGTCCTGACTTTC.

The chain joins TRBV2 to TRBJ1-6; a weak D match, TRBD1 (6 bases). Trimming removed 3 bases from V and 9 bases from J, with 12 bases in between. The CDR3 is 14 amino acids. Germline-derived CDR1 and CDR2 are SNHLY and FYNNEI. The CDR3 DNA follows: TGTGCCAGCAGTGAGATGCAGGGGCGTTCACCCCTCCACTTT. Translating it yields CASSEMQGRSPLHF.

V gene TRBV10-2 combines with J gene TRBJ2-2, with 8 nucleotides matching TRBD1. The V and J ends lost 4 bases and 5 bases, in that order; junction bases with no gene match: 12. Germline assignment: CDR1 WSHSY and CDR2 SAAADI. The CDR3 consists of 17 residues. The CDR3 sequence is CASSVNGQGAGTGELFF. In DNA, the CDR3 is TGCGCCAGCAGTGTAAACGGGCAGGGGGCTGGAACCGGGGAGCTGTTTTTT.

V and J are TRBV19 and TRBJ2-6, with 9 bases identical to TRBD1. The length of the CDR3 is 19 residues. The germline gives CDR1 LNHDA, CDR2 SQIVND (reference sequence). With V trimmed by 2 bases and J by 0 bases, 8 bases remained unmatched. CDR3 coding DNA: TGTGCCAGTAGTATAACAGCGACAGGGGGAAGCTCTGGGGCCAACGTCCTGACTTTC. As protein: CASSITATGGSSGANVLTF.

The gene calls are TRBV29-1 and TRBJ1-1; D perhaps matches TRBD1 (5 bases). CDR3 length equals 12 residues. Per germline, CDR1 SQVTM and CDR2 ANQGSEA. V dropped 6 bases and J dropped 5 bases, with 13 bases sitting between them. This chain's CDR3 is CSVGQGKTEAFF. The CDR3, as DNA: TGCAGCGTCGGGCAGGGTAAGACTGAAGCTTTCTTT.

CDR3 bases: TGTGCCAGCAGACCGACTAGTGTCTACGAGCAGTACTTC. Protein: CASRPTSVYEQYF. This rearrangement joins TRBV7-2 to TRBJ2-7; tentative D call: TRBD2 (6 bases). This CDR3 has 13 amino acids. The germline V gene encodes CDR1 SGHTA and CDR2 FQGNSA. The V end was cut by 6 bases, the J end by 3 bases, with 12 bases between.

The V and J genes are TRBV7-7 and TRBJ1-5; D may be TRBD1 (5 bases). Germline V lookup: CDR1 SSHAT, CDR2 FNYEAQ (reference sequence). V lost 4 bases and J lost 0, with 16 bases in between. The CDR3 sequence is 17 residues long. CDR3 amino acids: CASSWDFRVDSNQPQHF. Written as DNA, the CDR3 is TGTGCCAGCAGCTGGGACTTCAGGGTAGATAGCAATCAGCCCCAGCATTTT. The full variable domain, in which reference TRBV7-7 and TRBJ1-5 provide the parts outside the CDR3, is GAGVSQSPRYKVTKRGQDVTLRCDPISSHATLYWYQQALGQGPEFLTYFNYEAQPDKSGLPSDRFSAERPEGSISTLTIQRTEQRDSAMYRCASSWDFRVDSNQPQHFGDGTRLSIL.

This CDR3 is CASSEGRGSPLHF. CDR3 DNA: TGTGCCAGCAGCGAGGGTAGGGGGTCACCCCTCCACTTT. V gene TRBV9 combines with J gene TRBJ1-6; D may be TRBD1 (6 bases). The CDR3 is 13 residues long. Germline V gene data show CDR1 as SGDLS and CDR2 as YYNGEE. V gave up 3 bases and J gave up 10 bases, with 11 bases separating them.

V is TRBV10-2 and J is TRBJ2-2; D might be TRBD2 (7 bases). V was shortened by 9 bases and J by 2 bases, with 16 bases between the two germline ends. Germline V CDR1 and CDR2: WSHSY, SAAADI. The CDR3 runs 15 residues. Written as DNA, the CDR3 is TGCGCCAGTAAGGATGGCGGGGGCAACACCGGGGAGCTGTTTTTT. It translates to CASKDGGGNTGELFF.

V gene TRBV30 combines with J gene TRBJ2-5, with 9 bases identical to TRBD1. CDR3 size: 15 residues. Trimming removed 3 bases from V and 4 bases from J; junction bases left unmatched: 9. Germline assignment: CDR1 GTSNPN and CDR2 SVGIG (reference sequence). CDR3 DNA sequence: TGTGCCTGGAGGAGGGGACAGGGAGGAGGAGAGACCCAGTACTTC. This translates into CAWRRGQGGGETQYF.

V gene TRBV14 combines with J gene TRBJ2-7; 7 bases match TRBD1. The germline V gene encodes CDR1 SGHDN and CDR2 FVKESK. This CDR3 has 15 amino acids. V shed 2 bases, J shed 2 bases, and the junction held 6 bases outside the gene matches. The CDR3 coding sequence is TGTGCCAGCAGCCAAAGACAGGGTGGTCCCTACGAGCAGTACTTC. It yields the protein CASSQRQGGPYEQYF.

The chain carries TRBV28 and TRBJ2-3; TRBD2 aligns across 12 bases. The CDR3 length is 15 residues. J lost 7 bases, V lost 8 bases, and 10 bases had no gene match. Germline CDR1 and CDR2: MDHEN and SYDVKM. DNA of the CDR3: TGTGCCAGCTTTCGGCTAGCGGGAGGGTCAAATACGCAGTATTTT. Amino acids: CASFRLAGGSNTQYF.

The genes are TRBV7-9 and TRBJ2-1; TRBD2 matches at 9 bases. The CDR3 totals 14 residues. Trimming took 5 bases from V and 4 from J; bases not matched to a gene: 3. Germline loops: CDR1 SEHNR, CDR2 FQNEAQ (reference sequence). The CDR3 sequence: CASSATSGYNEQFF. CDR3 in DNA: TGTGCCAGCAGCGCGACTAGCGGATACAATGAGCAGTTCTTC.

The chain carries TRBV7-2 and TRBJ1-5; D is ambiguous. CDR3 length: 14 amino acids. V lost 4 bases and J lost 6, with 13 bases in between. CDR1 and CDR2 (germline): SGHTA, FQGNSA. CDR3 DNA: TGTGCCAGCAGCTCTGGGCTGTCGAGTCAGCCCCAGCATTTT. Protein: CASSSGLSSQPQHF.

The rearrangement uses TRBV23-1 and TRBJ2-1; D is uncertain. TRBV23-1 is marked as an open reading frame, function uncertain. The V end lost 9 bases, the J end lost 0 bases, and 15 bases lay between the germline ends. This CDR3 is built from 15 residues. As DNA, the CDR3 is TGCGCCAGTTTGGAGCCTTTATGCTCCTACAATGAGCAGTTCTTC. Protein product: CASLEPLCSYNEQFF.

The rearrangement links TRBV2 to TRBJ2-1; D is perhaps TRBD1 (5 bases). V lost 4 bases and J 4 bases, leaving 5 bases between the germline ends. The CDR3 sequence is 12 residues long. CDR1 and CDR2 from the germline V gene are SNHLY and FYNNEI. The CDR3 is CASSGQYNEQFF. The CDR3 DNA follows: TGTGCCAGCAGTGGACAGTACAATGAGCAGTTCTTC.

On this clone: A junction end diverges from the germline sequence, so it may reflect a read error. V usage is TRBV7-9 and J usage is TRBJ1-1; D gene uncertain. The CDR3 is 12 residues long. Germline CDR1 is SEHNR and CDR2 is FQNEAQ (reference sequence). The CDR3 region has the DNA TGTACCAGCAGCTTCGGAGTTCCTGAAGCTTTCTTT. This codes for CTSSFGVPEAFF.

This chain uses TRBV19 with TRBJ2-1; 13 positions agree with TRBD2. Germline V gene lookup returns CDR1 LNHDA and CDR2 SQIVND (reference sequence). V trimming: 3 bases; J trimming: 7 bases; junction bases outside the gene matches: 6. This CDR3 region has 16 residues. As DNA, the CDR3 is TGTGCCAGTAGTATCCGGACTAGCGGGAGAGGGAATGAGCAGTTCTTC. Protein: CASSIRTSGRGNEQFF.

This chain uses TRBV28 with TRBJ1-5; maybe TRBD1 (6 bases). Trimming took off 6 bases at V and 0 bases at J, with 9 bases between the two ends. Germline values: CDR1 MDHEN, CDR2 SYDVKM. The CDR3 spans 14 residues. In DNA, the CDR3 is TGTGCCAGCAGCTACAGGGTTAGCAATCAGCCCCAGCATTTT. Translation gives CASSYRVSNQPQHF.

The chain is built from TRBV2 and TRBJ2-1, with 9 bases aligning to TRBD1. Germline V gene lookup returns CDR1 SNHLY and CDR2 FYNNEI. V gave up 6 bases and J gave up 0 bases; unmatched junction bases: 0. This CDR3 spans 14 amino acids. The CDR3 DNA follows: TGTGCCAGCAGGGGACAGGGCTCCTACAATGAGCAGTTCTTC. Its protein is CASRGQGSYNEQFF.

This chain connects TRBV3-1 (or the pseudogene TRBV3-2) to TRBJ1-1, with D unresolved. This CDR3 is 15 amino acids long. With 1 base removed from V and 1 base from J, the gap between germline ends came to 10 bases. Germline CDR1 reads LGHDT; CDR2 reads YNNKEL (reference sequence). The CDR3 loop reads CASSQVPTGNTEAFF. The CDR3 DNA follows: TGTGCCAGCAGCCAAGTTCCGACGGGGAACACTGAAGCTTTCTTT.

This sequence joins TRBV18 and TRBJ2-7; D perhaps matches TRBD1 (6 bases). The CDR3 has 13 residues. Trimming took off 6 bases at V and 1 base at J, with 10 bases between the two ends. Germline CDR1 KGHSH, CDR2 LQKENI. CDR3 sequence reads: CASSRDKSYEQYF. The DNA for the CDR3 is TGTGCCAGCTCCCGGGACAAGTCCTACGAGCAGTACTTC.